These 25 T cell receptor beta chains share one sample of origin, sequenced in a study of blood T cell repertoires in COVID-19. Assay used: immunoSEQ multiplex PCR; TCRdb lists only in-frame clones, some missing. The data hold 180,000 or so clones, with just over 85% observed a single time. Sequencing input: peripheral blood. These TCRs come from a man in his sixties with acute or convalescent COVID-19.

The chain has TRBV6-5 and TRBJ2-1; D is perhaps TRBD1 (5 bases). The CDR3 length is 15 residues. V was shortened by 6 bases and J by 0 bases, with 12 bases between the two germline ends. In germline, CDR1 is MNHEY, CDR2 SVGAGI. The CDR3 region is CASSAGRVSYNEQFF. The CDR3 DNA reads as TGTGCCAGCAGCGCCGGCAGGGTCTCCTACAATGAGCAGTTCTTC.

This chain joins TRBV2 and TRBJ2-3; TRBD2 matches 9 bases. This CDR3 contains 14 residues. Germline-derived CDR1 and CDR2 are SNHLY and FYNNEI. V shed 10 bases and J 7 bases; nucleotides not matched to a gene: 12. CDR3 in DNA: TGTGCCACCGCGCGGGAGGGGAGGGGGAATACGCAGTATTTT. Its translation: CATAREGRGNTQYF.

This chain uses TRBV10-3 with TRBJ1-4, with D unresolved. Trimming took 0 bases from V and 11 from J, leaving 16 bases between them. Germline assignment: CDR1 ENHRY and CDR2 SYGVKD. The CDR3 covers 15 residues. The CDR3 protein is CAISESEVGPMKLFF. The CDR3 nucleotides are TGTGCCATCAGTGAGTCGGAGGTCGGCCCTATGAAACTGTTTTTT.

The chain carries TRBV19 and TRBJ1-1; possible D gene TRBD1, 6 bases. V was trimmed by 3 bases and J by 3 bases, leaving 14 bases between them. The CDR3 is 15 residues long. Germline V gene sequence: CDR1 LNHDA, CDR2 SQIVND (reference sequence). The CDR3 loop reads CASSIWDNKDTEAFF. CDR3 nucleotide sequence: TGTGCCAGTAGTATTTGGGACAACAAGGACACTGAAGCTTTCTTT.

The rearrangement joins TRBV5-1 to TRBJ2-7; 7 bases map to TRBD1. J gave up 0 bases and V 5 bases, and 8 bases lay outside the gene matches. Germline values: CDR1 SGHRS, CDR2 YFSETQ. This CDR3 is built from 15 residues. The CDR3 region has the DNA TGCGCCAGCAGGACGTCGACAGGGATCTCCTACGAGCAGTACTTC. Amino acids: CASRTSTGISYEQYF. Based on the CDR3 plus reference TRBV5-1 and TRBJ2-7, the full variable domain is KAGVTQTPRYLIKTRGQQVTLSCSPISGHRSVSWYQQTPGQGLQFLFEYFSETQRNKGNFPGRFSGRQFSNSRSEMNVSTLELGDSALYLCASRTSTGISYEQYFGPGTRLTVT.

This chain connects TRBV6-6 to TRBJ2-7, with D possibly TRBD1 on 6 matching bases. This CDR3 comprises 14 residues. Germline V gives CDR1 MNHNY, CDR2 SVGAGI (reference sequence). The V end was cut by 5 bases, the J end by 9 bases, with 20 bases between. The CDR3 bases are TGTGCCAGCAGTAGGGGGACCGCAGCCTTGGGGCAGTACTTC. Its translation is CASSRGTAALGQYF.

CDR3 protein: CSVDQGSNTEAFF. The CDR3 region has the DNA TGCAGCGTTGATCAGGGGTCGAACACTGAAGCTTTCTTT. J is TRBJ1-1 and V is TRBV29-1, with D tentatively TRBD1 (6 bases). CDR1 is SQVTM, CDR2 ANQGSEA, per germline. Trimming left V 3 bases short and J 1 base short, with 9 bases between. The CDR3 runs 13 residues.

The chain has TRBV30 and TRBJ2-5; D is unresolved. The germline gives CDR1 GTSNPN, CDR2 SVGIG (reference sequence). Trimming took off 0 bases at V and 5 bases at J, with 13 bases between the two ends. The CDR3 length is 14 residues. The CDR3 nucleotides are TGTGCCTGGAGTGTATACAGTTTGTTTGAGACCCAGTACTTC. It yields the protein CAWSVYSLFETQYF.

This sequence joins TRBV6-2 or TRBV6-3 and TRBJ2-7; perhaps TRBD1 as D (5 bases). The CDR3 runs to 15 residues. V shed 4 bases and J shed 0 bases, with 13 bases lying between them. The V gene's germline CDR1 is MNHEY and CDR2 SVGEGT. The CDR3 bases are TGTGCCAGCAGTTCGGCTACGACAGTCTCCTACGAGCAGTACTTC. Protein sequence: CASSSATTVSYEQYF.

This clone appeared once. The chain employs TRBV7-9 and TRBJ1-5; D not certain. This CDR3 contains 13 residues. From germline, CDR1 is SEHNR and CDR2 FQNEAQ (reference sequence). Trimming took 2 bases from V and 4 from J, leaving 6 bases between them. In nucleotides, the CDR3 is TGTGCCAGCAGCTTATACGAGAATCAGCCCCAGCATTTT. Protein product: CASSLYENQPQHF.

This chain connects TRBV3-1 (or the pseudogene TRBV3-2) to TRBJ2-2; D possibly corresponds to TRBD1 (6 bases). The CDR3 runs 16 residues. Between the trimmed V and J ends, which lost 3 bases and 5 bases, there was a span of 16 bases. Germline V gene sequence: CDR1 LGHDT, CDR2 YNNKEL (reference sequence). The DNA for the CDR3 is TGTGCCAGCAGCCAGGCCCGCTACAGGGAAACCGGGGAGCTGTTTTTT. This codes for CASSQARYRETGELFF.

The chain recombines TRBV6-5 with TRBJ1-4, with 9 bases that match TRBD1. The CDR3 runs to 14 residues. With 6 bases clipped from V and 10 bases from J, the junction kept 9 bases outside the gene matches. Germline V lookup: CDR1 MNHEY, CDR2 SVGAGI. CDR3 DNA sequence: TGTGCCAGCAGAAAGACAGGGGGAACCGGAAAACTGTTTTTT. It translates to CASRKTGGTGKLFF.

Worth noting for this clone: The same CDR3 also results from other DNA sequences found in this sample. The CDR3 bases are TGTGCCAGCAGTGATCGGACAGGGGGCACAGATACGCAGTATTTT. Translated: CASSDRTGGTDTQYF. The chain is built from TRBV2 and TRBJ2-3; 9 nucleotides match TRBD1. Germline V CDR1 and CDR2: SNHLY, FYNNEI. V was pared by 3 bases and J by 1 base, with 2 bases of the junction left unmatched. There are 15 residues in the CDR3.

The rearrangement joins TRBV5-1 to TRBJ2-7, with 8 bases lining up with TRBD2. The CDR3 extends over 15 amino acids. Germline CDR1 and CDR2: SGHRS and YFSETQ. V was pared by 1 base and J by 4 bases, with 7 bases of the junction left unmatched. The CDR3 reads CASSLLGGGSYEQYF. Written as DNA, the CDR3 is TGCGCCAGCAGCTTGCTTGGCGGGGGGTCGTACGAGCAGTACTTC.

The V call is TRBV12-5, the J call TRBJ1-2, with TRBD1 matching 7 bases. This CDR3 has 17 amino acids. In germline, CDR1 is LGHNT, CDR2 FRNRAP. V was pared by 7 bases and J by 1 base, with 15 bases of the junction left unmatched. This chain's CDR3 is CASDFPGQHPGNYGYTF. The CDR3 coding sequence is TGTGCTAGTGACTTTCCGGGACAGCATCCGGGTAACTATGGCTACACCTTC.

This chain uses TRBV9 with TRBJ1-2; 8 nucleotides align to TRBD1. The germline CDR1 and CDR2 sequences are SGDLS and YYNGEE. J gave up 4 bases and V 4 bases, and 9 bases lay outside the gene matches. This CDR3 is 15 amino acids long. The CDR3 coding sequence is TGTGCCAGCAGCTCACCCGGGACAGGCGCCTATGGCTACACCTTC. It specifies CASSSPGTGAYGYTF. Full variable domain (remainder filled in from reference TRBV9 and TRBJ1-2): DSGVTQTPKHLITATGQRVTLRCSPRSGDLSVYWYQQSLDQGLQFLIQYYNGEERAKGNILERFSAQQFPDLHSELNLSSLELGDSALYFCASSSPGTGAYGYTFGSGTRLTVV.

V gene TRBV27 combines with J gene TRBJ2-5, with TRBD1 identical over 8 bases. V shed 5 bases and J 0 bases; nucleotides not matched to a gene: 11. Germline V gene data show CDR1 as MNHEY and CDR2 as SMNVEV (reference sequence). This CDR3 has 17 amino acids. The CDR3 sequence: CASSPAGQGRYQETQYF. The DNA of the CDR3 is TGTGCCAGCAGTCCCGCCGGACAGGGCCGGTACCAAGAGACCCAGTACTTC.

In regard to this clone: Other DNA sequences in this sample translate to the same CDR3. This chain links TRBV6-5 with TRBJ1-6; D is possibly TRBD1 (6 bases). V lost 6 bases and J lost 7, with 10 bases in between. Germline V gene data show CDR1 as MNHEY and CDR2 as SVGAGI. The CDR3 has 13 residues. The CDR3 DNA sequence: TGTGCCAGCAGCTCAACAGGGAATTCACCCCTCCACTTT. It encodes CASSSTGNSPLHF.

J is TRBJ1-2 and V is TRBV5-4, with no clear D. CDR1 is SGHNT, CDR2 YYREEE, per germline (reference sequence). The V gene lost 4 bases and the J gene lost 9 bases, with 13 bases spanning the gap. This CDR3 comprises 12 residues. The CDR3 sequence is CASSADGVRYTF. CDR3 nucleotides: TGTGCCAGCAGCGCCGACGGGGTTCGCTACACCTTC.

The chain couples TRBV7-6 to TRBJ2-1, with 7 positions matching TRBD2. This CDR3 is 11 amino acids long. The germline V gene encodes CDR1 SGHVS and CDR2 FNYEAQ. Trimming took 8 bases from V and 15 from J; bases not matched to a gene: 10. CDR3 sequence: CASSWTRAPFF. In DNA form, the CDR3 reads TGTGCCAGCTCCTGGACTAGAGCTCCGTTCTTC.

The V and J genes are TRBV27 and TRBJ1-1; tentatively, D is TRBD1 (5 bases). Trimming pared 0 bases from V and 4 bases from J, leaving 18 bases between. Germline V CDR1 and CDR2: MNHEY, SMNVEV (reference sequence). The CDR3 is 17 residues long. The CDR3 loop reads CASSLSFTGGLITEAFF. In nucleotides, the CDR3 is TGTGCCAGCAGTTTATCGTTCACAGGTGGCCTGATCACTGAAGCTTTCTTT.

The V and J genes are TRBV30 and TRBJ2-2; 8 bases fit TRBD2. The CDR3 runs to 17 residues. With 5 bases clipped from V and 0 bases from J, the junction kept 11 bases outside the gene matches. In germline, CDR1 is GTSNPN, CDR2 SVGIG (reference sequence). In DNA form, the CDR3 reads TGTGCCTGGGGGGGGGCTAGCGGGTCGTCGAACACCGGGGAGCTGTTTTTT. Translating gives CAWGGASGSSNTGELFF.

The J gene is TRBJ2-3, the V gene TRBV24-1; no firm D call. Germline CDR1 and CDR2: KGHDR and SFDVKD. The CDR3 totals 12 residues. The V end was cut by 6 bases, the J end by 0 bases, with 3 bases between. The CDR3 DNA sequence: TGTGCCACCAGTCCTAGCACAGATACGCAGTATTTT. This gives the protein CATSPSTDTQYF.

The sample holds a few counts of this clone. V is TRBV18 and J is TRBJ2-2, with 8 bases identical to TRBD1. The germline V gene encodes CDR1 KGHSH and CDR2 LQKENI. The ends lost 1 base at V and 5 bases at J; junction bases unmatched: 12. This CDR3 spans 18 amino acids. Here the CDR3 reads CASSPLFYGQGGTGELFF. For the CDR3, the DNA is TGTGCCAGCTCACCACTGTTCTATGGACAGGGTGGGACCGGGGAGCTGTTTTTT.

This clone was seen repeatedly, ten times or more. The V gene is TRBV5-6, the J gene TRBJ1-2; TRBD1 matches 7 bases. Losses at the gene ends were 0 bases for V and 4 bases for J; bases not matched to a gene: 9. The germline CDR1 and CDR2 sequences are SGHDT and YYEEEE. This CDR3 contains 16 residues. The CDR3 DNA is TGTGCCAGCAGCTTGGCAGGGACAGAACCCCTCTATGGCTACACCTTC. It yields the protein CASSLAGTEPLYGYTF.